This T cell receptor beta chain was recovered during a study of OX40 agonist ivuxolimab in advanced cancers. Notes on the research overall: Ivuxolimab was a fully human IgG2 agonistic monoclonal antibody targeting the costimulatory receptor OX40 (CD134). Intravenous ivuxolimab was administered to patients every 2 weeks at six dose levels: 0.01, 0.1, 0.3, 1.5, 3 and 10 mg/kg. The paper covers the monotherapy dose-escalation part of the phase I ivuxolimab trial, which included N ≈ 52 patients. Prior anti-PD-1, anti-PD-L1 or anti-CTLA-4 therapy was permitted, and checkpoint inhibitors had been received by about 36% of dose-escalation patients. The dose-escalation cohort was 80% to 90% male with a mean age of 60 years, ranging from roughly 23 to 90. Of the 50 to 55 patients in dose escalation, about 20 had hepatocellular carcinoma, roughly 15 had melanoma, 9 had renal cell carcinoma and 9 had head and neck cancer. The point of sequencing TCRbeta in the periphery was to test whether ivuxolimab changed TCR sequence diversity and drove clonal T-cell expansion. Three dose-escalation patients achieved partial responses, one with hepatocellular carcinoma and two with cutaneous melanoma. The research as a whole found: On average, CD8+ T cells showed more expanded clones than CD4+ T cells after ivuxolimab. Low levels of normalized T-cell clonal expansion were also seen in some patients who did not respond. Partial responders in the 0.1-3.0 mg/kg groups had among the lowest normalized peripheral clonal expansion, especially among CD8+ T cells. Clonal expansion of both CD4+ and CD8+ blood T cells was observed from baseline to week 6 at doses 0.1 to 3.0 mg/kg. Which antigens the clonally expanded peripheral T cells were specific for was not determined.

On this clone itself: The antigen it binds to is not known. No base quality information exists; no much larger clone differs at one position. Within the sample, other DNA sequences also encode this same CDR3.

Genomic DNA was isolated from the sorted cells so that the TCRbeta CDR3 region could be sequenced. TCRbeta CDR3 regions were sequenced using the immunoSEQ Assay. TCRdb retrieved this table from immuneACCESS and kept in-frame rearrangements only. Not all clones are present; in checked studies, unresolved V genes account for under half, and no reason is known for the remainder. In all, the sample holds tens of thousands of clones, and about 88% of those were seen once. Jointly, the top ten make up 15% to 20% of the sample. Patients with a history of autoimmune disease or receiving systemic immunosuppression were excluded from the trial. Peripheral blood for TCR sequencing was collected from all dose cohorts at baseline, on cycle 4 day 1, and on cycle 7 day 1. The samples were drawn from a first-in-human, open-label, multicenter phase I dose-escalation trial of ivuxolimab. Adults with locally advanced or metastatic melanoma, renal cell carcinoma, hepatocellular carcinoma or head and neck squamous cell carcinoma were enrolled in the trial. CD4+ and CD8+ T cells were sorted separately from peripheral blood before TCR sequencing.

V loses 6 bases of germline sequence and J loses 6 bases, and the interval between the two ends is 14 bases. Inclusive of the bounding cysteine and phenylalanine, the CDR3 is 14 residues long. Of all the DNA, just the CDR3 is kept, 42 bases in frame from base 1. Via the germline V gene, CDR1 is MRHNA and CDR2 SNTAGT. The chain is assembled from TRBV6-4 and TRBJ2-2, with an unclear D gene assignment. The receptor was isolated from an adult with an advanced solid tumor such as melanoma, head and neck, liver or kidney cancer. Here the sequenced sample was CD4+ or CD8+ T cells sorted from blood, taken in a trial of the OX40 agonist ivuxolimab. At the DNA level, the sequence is TGTGCCAGCAGCCCGTTAAGTGGCGCCGGGGAGCTGTTTTTT. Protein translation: CASSPLSGAGELFF.